The 5 T cell receptor beta chains below all came from one sample that was sequenced in a study of shared clonotypes between healthy human individuals. Data came from immunoSEQ multiplex PCR; TCRdb stores just in-frame clones and leaves some out. The table lists roughly 1 million clones, approximately 76% of them singletons. The sample taken for sequencing was memory CD4+ T cells sorted from blood. Subset here: CD45RA-negative fraction. The origin of the receptors is a young man in good health.

This chain joins TRBV2 and TRBJ2-3; D is unclear. The CDR3 totals 16 residues. Germline V lookup: CDR1 SNHLY, CDR2 FYNNEI. V was cut by 1 base and J by 2 bases, with 13 bases left in between. The CDR3 is CASSEGARSTTDTQYF. The CDR3 bases are TGTGCCAGCAGTGAAGGGGCGCGGTCAACCACAGATACGCAGTATTTT.

The table lists this clone with many counts. The V and J genes are TRBV7-9 and TRBJ1-6; TRBD1 aligns across 9 bases. V lost 1 base and J lost 0; bases outside the gene matches: 7. Germline lookup yields CDR1 SEHNR and CDR2 FQNEAQ (reference sequence). The length of the CDR3 is 19 residues. CDR3 region: CASSLGGQGWSSYNSPLHF. The CDR3 coding sequence is TGTGCCAGCAGCTTAGGGGGACAGGGATGGAGCTCCTATAATTCACCCCTCCACTTT.

This clone appeared a single time. The V gene is TRBV7-2, the J gene TRBJ2-2, with TRBD2 matching 9 bases. Germline-derived CDR1 and CDR2 are SGHTA and FQGNSA. V was clipped by 5 bases and J by 0 bases; unmatched bases: 1. The CDR3 consists of 15 residues. CDR3 sequence reads: CASSPSGTNTGELFF. The CDR3 DNA reads as TGTGCCAGCAGCCCTAGCGGGACGAACACCGGGGAGCTGTTTTTT.

Turning to this clone: The likely explanation is a read error, given a far larger clone one base away. The sample carries other DNA sequences with the same CDR3. The rearrangement joins TRBV2 to TRBJ1-1; no clear D gene. Germline-derived CDR1 and CDR2 are SNHLY and FYNNEI. The length of the CDR3 is 11 residues. With 6 bases removed from V and 0 bases from J, the gap between germline ends came to 2 bases. The CDR3 DNA sequence: TGTGCCAGCAGGGTGAACACTGAAGCTTTCTTT. Residues: CASRVNTEAFF.

This chain links TRBV30 with TRBJ1-1; D ambiguous. This CDR3 comprises 12 residues. The germline V gene has CDR1 GTSNPN and CDR2 SVGIG (reference sequence). Trimming stripped 4 bases from V and 6 bases from J, with 12 bases between. The CDR3 coding sequence is TGTGCCTGGACGTCATTTGGGGCTGAAGCTTTCTTT. Its translation is CAWTSFGAEAFF.